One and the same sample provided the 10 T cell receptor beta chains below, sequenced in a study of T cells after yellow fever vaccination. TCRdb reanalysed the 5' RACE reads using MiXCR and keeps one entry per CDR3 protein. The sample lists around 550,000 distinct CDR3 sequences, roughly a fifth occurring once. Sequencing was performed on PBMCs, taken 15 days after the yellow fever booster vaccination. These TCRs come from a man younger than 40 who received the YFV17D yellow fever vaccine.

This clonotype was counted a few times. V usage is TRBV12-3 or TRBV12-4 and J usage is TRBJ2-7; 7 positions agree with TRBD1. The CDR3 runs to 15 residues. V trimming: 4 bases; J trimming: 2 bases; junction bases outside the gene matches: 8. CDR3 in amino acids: CASSSQGDRAYEQYF. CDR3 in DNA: TGTGCCAGCAGTTCCCAGGGGGATAGAGCCTACGAGCAGTACTTC.

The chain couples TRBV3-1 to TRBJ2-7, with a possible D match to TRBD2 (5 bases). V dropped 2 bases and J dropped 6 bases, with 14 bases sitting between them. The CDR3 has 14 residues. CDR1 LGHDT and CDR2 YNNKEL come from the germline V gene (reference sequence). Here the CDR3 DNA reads TGTGCCAGCAGCCAATCCCCGGGGTTAGGCGAGCAGTACTTC. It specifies CASSQSPGLGEQYF.

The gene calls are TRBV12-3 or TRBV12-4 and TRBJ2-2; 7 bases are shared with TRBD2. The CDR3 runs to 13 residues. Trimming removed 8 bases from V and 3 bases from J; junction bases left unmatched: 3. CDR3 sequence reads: CASGRGDTGELFF. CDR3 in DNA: TGTGCCAGCGGGAGGGGCGACACCGGGGAGCTGTTTTTT.

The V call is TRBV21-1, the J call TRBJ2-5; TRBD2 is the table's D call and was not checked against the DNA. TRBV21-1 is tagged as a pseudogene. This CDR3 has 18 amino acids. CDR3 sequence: CASSKEAWTSGSLETQYF. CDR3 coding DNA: TGTGCCAGCAGCAAGGAGGCTTGGACTAGCGGGAGCTTGGAGACCCAGTACTTC.

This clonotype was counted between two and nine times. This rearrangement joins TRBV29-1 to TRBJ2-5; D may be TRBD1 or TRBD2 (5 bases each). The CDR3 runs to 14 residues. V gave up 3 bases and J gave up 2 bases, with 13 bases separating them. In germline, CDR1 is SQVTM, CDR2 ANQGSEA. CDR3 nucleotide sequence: TGCAGCGTTGACGAGGGACGGCTACAAGAGACCCAGTACTTC. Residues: CSVDEGRLQETQYF.

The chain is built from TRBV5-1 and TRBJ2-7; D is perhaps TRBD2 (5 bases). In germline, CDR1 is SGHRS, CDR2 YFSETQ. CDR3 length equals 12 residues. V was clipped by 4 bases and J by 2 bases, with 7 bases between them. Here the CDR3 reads CASSKGAYEQYF. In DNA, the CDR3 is TGCGCCAGCAGCAAGGGAGCCTACGAGCAGTACTTC.

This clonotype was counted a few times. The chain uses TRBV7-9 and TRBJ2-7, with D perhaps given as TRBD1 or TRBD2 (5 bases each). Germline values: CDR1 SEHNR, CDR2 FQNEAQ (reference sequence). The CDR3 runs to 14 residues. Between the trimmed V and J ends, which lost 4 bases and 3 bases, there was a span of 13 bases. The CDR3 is CASSSGANLYEQYF. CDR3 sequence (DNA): TGTGCCAGCAGCTCCGGGGCGAACCTCTACGAGCAGTACTTC.

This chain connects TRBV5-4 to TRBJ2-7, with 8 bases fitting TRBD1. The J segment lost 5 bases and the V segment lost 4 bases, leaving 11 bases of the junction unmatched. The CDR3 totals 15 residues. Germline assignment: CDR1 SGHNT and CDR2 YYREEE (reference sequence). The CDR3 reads CASSRAGGESDEQYF. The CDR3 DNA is TGTGCCAGCAGCAGGGCAGGGGGCGAAAGCGACGAGCAGTACTTC.

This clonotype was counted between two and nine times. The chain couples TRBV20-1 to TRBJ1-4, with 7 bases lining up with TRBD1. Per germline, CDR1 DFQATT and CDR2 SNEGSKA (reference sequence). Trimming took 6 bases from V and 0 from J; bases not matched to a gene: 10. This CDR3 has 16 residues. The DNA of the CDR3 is TGCAGTGCAGCGGGACAGCAACCCTCAACTAATGAAAAACTGTTTTTT. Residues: CSAAGQQPSTNEKLFF.

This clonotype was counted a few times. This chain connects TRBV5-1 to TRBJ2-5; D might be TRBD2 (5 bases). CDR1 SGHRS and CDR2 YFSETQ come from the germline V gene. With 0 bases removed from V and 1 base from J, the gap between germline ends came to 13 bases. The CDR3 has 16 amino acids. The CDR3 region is CASSLAPGKGQETQYF. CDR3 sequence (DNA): TGCGCCAGCAGCTTGGCCCCGGGGAAGGGCCAAGAGACCCAGTACTTC.